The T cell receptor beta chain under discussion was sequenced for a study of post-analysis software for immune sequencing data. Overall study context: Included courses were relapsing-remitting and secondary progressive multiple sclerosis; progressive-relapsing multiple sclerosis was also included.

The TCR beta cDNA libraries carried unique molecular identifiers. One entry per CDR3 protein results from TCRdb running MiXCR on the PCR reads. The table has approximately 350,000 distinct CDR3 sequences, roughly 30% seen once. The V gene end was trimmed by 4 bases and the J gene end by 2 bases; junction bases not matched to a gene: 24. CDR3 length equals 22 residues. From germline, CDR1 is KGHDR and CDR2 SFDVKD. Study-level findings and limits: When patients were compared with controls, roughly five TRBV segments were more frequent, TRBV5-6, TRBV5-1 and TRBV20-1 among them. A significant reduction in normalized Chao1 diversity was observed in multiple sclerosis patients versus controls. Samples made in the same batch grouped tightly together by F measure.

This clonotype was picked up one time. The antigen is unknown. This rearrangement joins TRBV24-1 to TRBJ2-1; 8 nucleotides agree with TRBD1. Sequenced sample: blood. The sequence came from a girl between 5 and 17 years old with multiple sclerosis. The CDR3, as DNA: TGTGCCACCAGTGAAGTTCCCAGGGGGCTAACTCGGGGCCTAAGACCCTACAATGAGCAGTTCTTC. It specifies CATSEVPRGLTRGLRPYNEQFF.